These 20 T cell receptor beta chains were sequenced from one sample in a study of blood T cell repertoires in COVID-19. Method: immunoSEQ multiplex PCR; TCRdb's copy keeps in-frame clones and lacks some. The sample records about 71,000 clones, roughly 82% being singletons. The material sequenced was peripheral blood. The receptors shown here come from a woman of 80 years or more with acute or convalescent COVID-19.

The chain joins TRBV14 to TRBJ2-7; TRBD1 aligns across 7 bases. CDR1 and CDR2 (germline): SGHDN, FVKESK. Losses at the gene ends were 0 bases for V and 12 bases for J; bases not matched to a gene: 8. The CDR3 sequence is 13 residues long. The chain's CDR3 is CASSQESGTALYF. DNA of the CDR3: TGTGCCAGCAGCCAAGAGTCGGGGACAGCCCTGTACTTC.

This clone has just a few counts. V gene TRBV13 combines with J gene TRBJ2-1; no clear D. In germline, CDR1 is PRHDT, CDR2 FYEKMQ (reference sequence). The CDR3 spans 12 residues. The V end lost 3 bases, the J end lost 15 bases, and 15 bases lay between the germline ends. CDR3 in amino acids: CASSFGPSQPFF. The CDR3 DNA follows: TGTGCCAGCAGCTTTGGCCCTAGTCAACCGTTCTTC.

The genes are TRBV27 and TRBJ2-2; TRBD1 matches at 10 bases. In germline, CDR1 is MNHEY, CDR2 SMNVEV (reference sequence). CDR3 length equals 16 residues. The trim removed 3 bases at V and 4 bases at J, leaving 5 bases unmatched. CDR3 nucleotides: TGTGCCAGCAGTTTCCGGGACAGGGGCCCCACCGGGGAGCTGTTTTTT. Its protein product is CASSFRDRGPTGELFF.

In this sample, this clone turned up once. This CDR3 is also generated by other DNA sequences in the sample. The rearrangement joins TRBV6-2 or TRBV6-3 to TRBJ1-5; TRBD1 matches 7 bases. V dropped 2 bases and J dropped 5; count of bases not matched to a gene: 15. There are 18 residues in the CDR3. Germline V CDR1 and CDR2: MNHEY, SVGEGT. The CDR3 DNA reads as TGTGCCAGCAGTTACCCATCGGGGGCAGGGGGTTCGGATCAGCCCCAGCATTTT. It specifies CASSYPSGAGGSDQPQHF.

This sequence joins TRBV27 and TRBJ2-7; 8 bases map to TRBD1. Germline trimming cut 4 bases from V and 2 bases from J; bases unmatched to any gene: 13. Germline V CDR1 and CDR2: MNHEY, SMNVEV (reference sequence). CDR3 size: 17 residues. In DNA, the CDR3 is TGTGCCAGCAGTTCCAGACCCCAGGGGGCCCGGACCTACGAGCAGTACTTC. This gives the protein CASSSRPQGARTYEQYF.

The chain joins TRBV10-3 to TRBJ2-7; 12 positions match TRBD1. In germline, CDR1 is ENHRY, CDR2 SYGVKD. After removal of 11 bases from V and 3 bases from J, the junction contained 8 bases not matched to a gene. The CDR3 consists of 14 residues. In DNA form, the CDR3 reads TGTGCCGCAACAGGGACAGGGGGCGGCTACGAGCAGTACTTC. This gives the protein CAATGTGGGYEQYF.

The CDR3, as DNA: TGTGCCAGCAGTGACGAAGCGGGACCCACAGATACGCAGTATTTT. Translated, it gives CASSDEAGPTDTQYF. The chain couples TRBV6-4 to TRBJ2-3, with 7 nucleotides matching TRBD2. V trimming: 2 bases; J trimming: 2 bases; junction bases outside the gene matches: 4. Germline lookup yields CDR1 MRHNA and CDR2 SNTAGT. The CDR3 is 15 amino acids.

This clone was recorded a few times. J is TRBJ1-5 and V is TRBV15; D not resolved. The CDR3 has 15 amino acids. Germline-derived CDR1 and CDR2 are LNHNV and YYDKDF (reference sequence). V was shortened by 0 bases and J by 3 bases, with 9 bases between the two germline ends. CDR3 sequence: CATSRDGITNQPQHF. Written as DNA, the CDR3 is TGTGCCACCAGCAGAGACGGGATTACCAATCAGCCCCAGCATTTT.

The J gene is TRBJ1-5, the V gene TRBV5-4; 7 nucleotides align to TRBD1. The trim removed 7 bases at V and 5 bases at J, leaving 12 bases unmatched. The CDR3 extends over 15 amino acids. Germline V gives CDR1 SGHNT, CDR2 YYREEE (reference sequence). For the CDR3, the DNA is TGTGCCAGCTCGAAGGGTGGGGACAGCTATCAGCCCCAGCATTTT. This codes for CASSKGGDSYQPQHF. Filled out from reference TRBV5-4 and TRBJ1-5, the complete variable domain reads ETGVTQSPTHLIKTRGQQVTLRCSSQSGHNTVSWYQQALGQGPQFIFQYYREEENGRGNFPPRFSGLQFPNYSSELNVNALELDDSALYLCASSKGGDSYQPQHFGDGTRLSIL.

V gene TRBV11-2 combines with J gene TRBJ2-7; D might be TRBD1 (6 bases). Germline loops: CDR1 SGHAT, CDR2 FQNNGV. V dropped 1 base and J dropped 2 bases, with 21 bases sitting between them. This CDR3 region has 18 residues. CDR3 bases: TGTGCCAGCAGCTTAGGGGATGGACAGTGGATCACTCCCTACGAGCAGTACTTC. Translation: CASSLGDGQWITPYEQYF.

The CDR3 sequence: CASSPTTTGSYEQYF. The CDR3 coding sequence is TGCGCCAGCAGCCCCACAACGACAGGATCCTACGAGCAGTACTTC. The chain couples TRBV5-1 to TRBJ2-7, with D possibly TRBD1 on 6 matching bases. The CDR3 is 15 residues long. CDR1 is SGHRS, CDR2 YFSETQ, per germline. V lost 4 bases to trimming and J lost 1 base, with 15 bases between them.

The rearrangement links TRBV29-1 to TRBJ2-2; 12 nucleotides match TRBD1. The CDR3 sequence is 15 residues long. Looked up from germline, CDR1 is SQVTM and CDR2 is ANQGSEA. Unmatched junction bases numbered 4, after V lost 2 bases and J lost 6 bases. CDR3 bases: TGCAGCGTTGAACCCGGGACAGGGGGCCCCGGGGAGCTGTTTTTT. Translation: CSVEPGTGGPGELFF.

The CDR3 DNA follows: TGCAGTGCTAGTCTAGCGGGAGCAGATGATACGCAGTATTTT. Translating gives CSASLAGADDTQYF. This chain connects TRBV20-1 to TRBJ2-3, with 10 bases identical to TRBD2. J gave up 6 bases and V 3 bases, and 6 bases lay outside the gene matches. The CDR3 spans 14 residues. CDR1 DFQATT and CDR2 SNEGSKA come from the germline V gene (reference sequence).

The V call is TRBV23-1, the J call TRBJ2-1; D is unclear. TRBV23-1 is an ORF; its function is uncertain. Trimming left V 4 bases short and J 4 bases short, with 8 bases between. The length of the CDR3 is 13 residues. The CDR3 here is CASSRHIYNEQFF. CDR3 nucleotide sequence: TGCGCCAGCAGTCGGCACATATACAATGAGCAGTTCTTC.

This clone was seen only once. The chain uses TRBV15 and TRBJ2-7; D is ambiguous. Germline CDR1 and CDR2: LNHNV and YYDKDF (reference sequence). Between the trimmed V and J ends, which lost 0 bases and 5 bases, there was a span of 14 bases. The CDR3 is made up of 15 amino acids. The CDR3 here is CATSRDWQRSNEQYF. In DNA, the CDR3 is TGTGCCACCAGCAGAGATTGGCAGCGATCGAACGAGCAGTACTTC.

This clone has only one observation. The chain joins TRBV29-1 to TRBJ2-1, with D perhaps TRBD1 (7 bases). Germline V gene lookup returns CDR1 SQVTM and CDR2 ANQGSEA. Trimming stripped 6 bases from V and 5 bases from J, with 17 bases between. The CDR3 has 14 residues. CDR3 amino acids: CSVAEGAGDNEQFF. The CDR3 DNA reads TGCAGCGTCGCGGAGGGGGCAGGGGACAATGAGCAGTTCTTC.

The chain is built from TRBV7-2 and TRBJ2-3, with 7 bases lining up with TRBD2. CDR1 is SGHTA and CDR2 is FQGNSA in the germline V gene. With 1 base clipped from V and 0 bases from J, the junction kept 7 bases outside the gene matches. The CDR3 extends over 17 amino acids. The CDR3 sequence: CASSLVSLAESTDTQYF. The DNA of the CDR3 is TGTGCCAGCAGCTTAGTGAGCCTAGCGGAAAGCACAGATACGCAGTATTTT.

This clone was seen a handful of times. The chain carries TRBV11-2 and TRBJ2-2, with 9 bases identical to TRBD1. This CDR3 contains 16 residues. V lost 6 bases and J lost 0; bases outside the gene matches: 5. CDR1 and CDR2 from the germline V gene are SGHAT and FQNNGV. CDR3 in DNA: TGTGCCAGCAGGGGACAGGGAAGGCCGAACACCGGGGAGCTGTTTTTT. Amino acid sequence: CASRGQGRPNTGELFF.

This rearrangement joins TRBV30 to TRBJ1-1, with D maybe TRBD1 (5 bases). The CDR3 is 14 residues long. Trimming shortened V by 5 bases and J by 0 bases, and 13 bases separated the two germline ends. The germline gives CDR1 GTSNPN, CDR2 SVGIG (reference sequence). CDR3 in amino acids: CAWDRTFMNTEAFF. CDR3 sequence (DNA): TGTGCCTGGGACCGGACATTCATGAACACTGAAGCTTTCTTT.

The gene calls are TRBV24-1 and TRBJ2-1; D not certain. Trimming took 7 bases from V and 6 from J, leaving 9 bases between them. In germline, CDR1 is KGHDR, CDR2 SFDVKD. There are 12 residues in the CDR3. The CDR3 here is CATRKSVNEQFF. The DNA of the CDR3 is TGTGCCACCAGGAAGAGTGTCAATGAGCAGTTCTTC.